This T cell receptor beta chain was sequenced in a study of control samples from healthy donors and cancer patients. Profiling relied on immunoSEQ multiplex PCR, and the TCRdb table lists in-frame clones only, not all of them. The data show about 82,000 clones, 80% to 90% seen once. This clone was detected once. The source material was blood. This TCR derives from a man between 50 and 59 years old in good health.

CDR3 in amino acids: CASSITGLANYGYTF. The CDR3 DNA is TGCGCCAGCAGCATAACAGGGTTAGCTAACTATGGCTACACCTTC. The chain uses TRBV4-1 and TRBJ1-2, with a possible D match to TRBD1 (6 bases). There are 15 residues in the CDR3. V shed 5 bases and J shed 0 bases, with 13 bases lying between them. Germline V gene data show CDR1 as MGHRA and CDR2 as YSYEKL.